This TCR beta chain derives from a study of T cells after yellow fever vaccination. General observations from the study: There was a possibility that FACS-sorted repertoires contained abundant clonotypes contaminating from the bulk population. At around 95% for CD4 and approximately 88% for CD8, most primary-vaccination clones showed up again after the booster.

The V end lost 0 bases, the J end lost 4 bases, and 4 bases lay between the germline ends. The CDR3 has 13 amino acids. Germline values: CDR1 LGHNA, CDR2 YSLEER. MiXCR, applied by TCRdb to the 5' RACE reads, yields one record per CDR3 protein. The sample includes 310,000 or so distinct CDR3 sequences, around 7% of them seen just once. The table lists this clonotype with a few counts. Its antigen is undetermined. The receptor's source is a man between 18 and 35 years old who received the YFV17D yellow fever vaccine. The chain combines TRBV4-3 with TRBJ1-5; unclear D gene. The source material was PBMCs, sampled about 41 days after the first yellow fever vaccination. CDR3 in DNA: TGCGCCAGCAGCCAAGACTGGAATCAGCCCCAGCATTTT. The encoded protein is CASSQDWNQPQHF.